This T cell receptor (beta chain) was obtained from a study of naive and memory T cell subsets. V lost 5 bases to trimming and J lost 6 bases, with 14 bases between them. CDR1 and CDR2 from the germline V gene are SGHAT and FQNNGV. The CDR3 spans 13 residues. Two oligonucleotides, mixed equimolar, formed the beta constant-region primer covering TRBC1 and TRBC2. Four rounds of PCR amplified the ligated cDNA using nested alpha and beta constant-region primers plus SP2. TCRdb re-derived calls from the UMI-ligation and nested PCR reads in MiXCR, one entry per CDR3 protein. Altogether tens of thousands of distinct CDR3 sequences are present, about 8.2% being singletons, with the ten largest covering around 1.3%.

This receptor was taken from a human donor in good health. The chain joins TRBV11-2 to TRBJ2-7; TRBD2 might be the D (5 bases). Sequencing was done on a sample of naive CD8+ T cells from blood. Here the CDR3 DNA reads TGTGCCAGCAGCCGAGGGCCCGCCGGCGAGCAGTACTTC. Translating gives CASSRGPAGEQYF.